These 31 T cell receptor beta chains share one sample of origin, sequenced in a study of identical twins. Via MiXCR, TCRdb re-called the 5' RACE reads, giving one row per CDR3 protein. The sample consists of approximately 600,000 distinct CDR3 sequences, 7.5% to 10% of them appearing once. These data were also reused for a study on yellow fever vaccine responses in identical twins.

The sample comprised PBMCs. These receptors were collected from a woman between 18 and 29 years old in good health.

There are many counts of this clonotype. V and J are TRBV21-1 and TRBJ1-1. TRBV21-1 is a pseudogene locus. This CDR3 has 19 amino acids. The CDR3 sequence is CASSKALTTVLSSNTEAFF. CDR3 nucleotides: TGTGCCAGCAGCAAAGCGCTTACTACCGTTTTGAGTTCGAACACTGAAGCTTTCTTT.

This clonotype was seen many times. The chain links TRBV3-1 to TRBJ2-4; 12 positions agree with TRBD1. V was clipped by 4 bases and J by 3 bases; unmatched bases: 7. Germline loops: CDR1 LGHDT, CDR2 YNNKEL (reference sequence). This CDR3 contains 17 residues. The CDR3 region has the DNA TGTGCCAGCAGCCGCGGGACAGGGGGCTCGGACAAAAACATTCAGTACTTC. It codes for CASSRGTGGSDKNIQYF.

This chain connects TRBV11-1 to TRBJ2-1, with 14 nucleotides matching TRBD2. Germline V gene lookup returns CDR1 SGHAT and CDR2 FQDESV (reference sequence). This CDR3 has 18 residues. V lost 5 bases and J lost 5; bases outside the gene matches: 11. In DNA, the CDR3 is TGTGCCAGCAGCCTCGGGACTAGCGGGAGTCTTTTTCACAATGAGCAGTTCTTC. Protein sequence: CASSLGTSGSLFHNEQFF.

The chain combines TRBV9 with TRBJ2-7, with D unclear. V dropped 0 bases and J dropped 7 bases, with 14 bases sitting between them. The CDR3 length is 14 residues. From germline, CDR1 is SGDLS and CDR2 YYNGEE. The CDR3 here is CASSVAGYAEEQYF. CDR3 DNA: TGTGCCAGCAGCGTAGCCGGCTACGCGGAAGAGCAGTACTTC.

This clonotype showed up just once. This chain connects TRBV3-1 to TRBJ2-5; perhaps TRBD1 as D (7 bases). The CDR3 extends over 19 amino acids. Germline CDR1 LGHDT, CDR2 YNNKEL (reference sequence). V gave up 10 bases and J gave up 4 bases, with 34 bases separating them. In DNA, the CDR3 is TGTGCCATCAGTCCTGGACAGCGCTCCAGGGGGGTAAGGGGAGAGACCCAGTACTTC. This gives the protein CAISPGQRSRGVRGETQYF.

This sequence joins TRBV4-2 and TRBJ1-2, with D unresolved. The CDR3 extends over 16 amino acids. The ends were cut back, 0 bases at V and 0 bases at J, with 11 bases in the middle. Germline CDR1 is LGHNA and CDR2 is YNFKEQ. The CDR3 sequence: CASSQDEGIPNYGYTF. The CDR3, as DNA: TGTGCCAGCAGCCAAGATGAAGGCATCCCTAACTATGGCTACACCTTC.

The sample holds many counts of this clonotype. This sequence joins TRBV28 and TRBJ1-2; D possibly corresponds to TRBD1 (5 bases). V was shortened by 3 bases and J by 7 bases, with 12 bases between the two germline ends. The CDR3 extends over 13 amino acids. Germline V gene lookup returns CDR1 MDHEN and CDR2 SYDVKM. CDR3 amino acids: CASSFPRRGGYTF. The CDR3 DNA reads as TGTGCCAGCAGTTTCCCTAGGAGGGGTGGCTACACCTTC.

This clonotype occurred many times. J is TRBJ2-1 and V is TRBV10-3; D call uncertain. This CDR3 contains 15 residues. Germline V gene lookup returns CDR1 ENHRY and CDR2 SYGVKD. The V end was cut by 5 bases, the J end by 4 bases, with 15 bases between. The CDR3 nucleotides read TGTGCCATCAGTTTAGTGTCAGGAAAGTACAATGAGCAGTTCTTC. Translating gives CAISLVSGKYNEQFF.

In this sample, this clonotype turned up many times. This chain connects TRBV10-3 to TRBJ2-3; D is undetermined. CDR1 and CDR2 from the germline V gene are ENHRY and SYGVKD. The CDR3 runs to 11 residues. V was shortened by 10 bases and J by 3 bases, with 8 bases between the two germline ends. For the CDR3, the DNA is TGTGCCACACAAAAGACAGATACGCAGTATTTT. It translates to CATQKTDTQYF.

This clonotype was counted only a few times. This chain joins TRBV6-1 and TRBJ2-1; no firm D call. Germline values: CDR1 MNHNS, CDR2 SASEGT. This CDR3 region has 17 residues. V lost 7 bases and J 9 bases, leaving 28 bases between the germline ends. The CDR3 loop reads CASISPGVVLGLTEQFF. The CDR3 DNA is TGTGCCAGCATAAGTCCAGGAGTAGTCCTTGGCCTTACTGAGCAGTTCTTC.

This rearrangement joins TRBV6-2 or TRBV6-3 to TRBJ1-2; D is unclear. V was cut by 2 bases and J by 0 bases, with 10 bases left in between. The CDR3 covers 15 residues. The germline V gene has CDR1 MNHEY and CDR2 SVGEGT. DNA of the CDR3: TGTGCCAGCAGTTACAGGCCGGCAGCTAACTATGGCTACACCTTC. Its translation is CASSYRPAANYGYTF.

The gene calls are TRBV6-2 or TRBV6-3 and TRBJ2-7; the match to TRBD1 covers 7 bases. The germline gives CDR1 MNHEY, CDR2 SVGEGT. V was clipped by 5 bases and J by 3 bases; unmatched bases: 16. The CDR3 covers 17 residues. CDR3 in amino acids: CASSPGQKGSRIYEQYF. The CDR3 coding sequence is TGTGCCAGCAGTCCGGGACAGAAGGGGAGCCGGATCTACGAGCAGTACTTC.

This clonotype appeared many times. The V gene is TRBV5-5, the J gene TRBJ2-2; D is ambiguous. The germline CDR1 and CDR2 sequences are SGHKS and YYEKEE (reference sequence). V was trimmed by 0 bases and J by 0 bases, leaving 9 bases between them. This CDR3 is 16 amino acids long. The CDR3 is CASSLVAASNTGELFF. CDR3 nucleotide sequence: TGTGCCAGCAGCTTGGTCGCAGCCTCGAACACCGGGGAGCTGTTTTTT.

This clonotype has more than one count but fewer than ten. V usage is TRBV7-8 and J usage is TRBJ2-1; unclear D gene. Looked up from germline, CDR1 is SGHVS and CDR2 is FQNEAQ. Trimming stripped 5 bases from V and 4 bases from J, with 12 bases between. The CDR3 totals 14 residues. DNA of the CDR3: TGTGCCAGCAGCCCCTGGACGGAATACAATGAGCAGTTCTTC. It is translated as CASSPWTEYNEQFF.

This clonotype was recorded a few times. The CDR3 DNA is TGTGCCAGCACGGGCGGGACAGGTGCCCTAGCGGGCTCCTACAATGAGCAGTTCTTC. It codes for CASTGGTGALAGSYNEQFF. The gene calls are TRBV11-1 and TRBJ2-1; D possibly uses TRBD1 or TRBD2 (8 bases each). Trimming left V 7 bases short and J 0 bases short, with 25 bases between. Germline CDR1 and CDR2: SGHAT and FQDESV (reference sequence). CDR3 length equals 19 residues.

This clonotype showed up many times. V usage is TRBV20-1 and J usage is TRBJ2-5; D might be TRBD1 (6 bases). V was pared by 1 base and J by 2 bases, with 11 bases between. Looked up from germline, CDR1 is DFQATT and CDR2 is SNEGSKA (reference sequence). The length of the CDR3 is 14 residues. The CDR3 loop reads CSARAATGQETQYF. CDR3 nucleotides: TGCAGTGCTAGAGCCGCGACAGGTCAAGAGACCCAGTACTTC.

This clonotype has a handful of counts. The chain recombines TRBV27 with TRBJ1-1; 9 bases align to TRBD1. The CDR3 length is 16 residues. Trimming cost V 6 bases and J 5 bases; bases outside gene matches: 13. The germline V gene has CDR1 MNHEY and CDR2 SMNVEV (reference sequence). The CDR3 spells CASRALYRTGETEAFF. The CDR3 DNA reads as TGTGCCAGCAGGGCCCTTTATCGGACAGGGGAAACTGAAGCTTTCTTT.

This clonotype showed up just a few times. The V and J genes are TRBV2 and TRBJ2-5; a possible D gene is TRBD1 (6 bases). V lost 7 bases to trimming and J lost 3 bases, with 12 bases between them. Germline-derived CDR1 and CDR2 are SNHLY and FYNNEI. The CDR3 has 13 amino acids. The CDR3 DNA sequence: TGTGCCAGCACCGAGGGGGAAGAAGAGACCCAGTACTTC. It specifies CASTEGEEETQYF.

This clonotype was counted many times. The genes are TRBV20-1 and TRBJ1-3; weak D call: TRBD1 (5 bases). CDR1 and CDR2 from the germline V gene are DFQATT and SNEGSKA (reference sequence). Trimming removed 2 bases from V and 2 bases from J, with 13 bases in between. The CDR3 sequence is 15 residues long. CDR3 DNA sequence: TGCAGTGCTAGACGGGCGCAGGGACCTGGAAACACCATATATTTT. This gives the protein CSARRAQGPGNTIYF.

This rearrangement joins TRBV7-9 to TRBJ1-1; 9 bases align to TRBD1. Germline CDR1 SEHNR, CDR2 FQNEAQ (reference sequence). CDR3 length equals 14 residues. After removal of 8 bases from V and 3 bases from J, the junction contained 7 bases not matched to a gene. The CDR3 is CASRQGGLDTEAFF. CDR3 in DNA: TGTGCCAGCCGACAGGGGGGGCTCGACACTGAAGCTTTCTTT.

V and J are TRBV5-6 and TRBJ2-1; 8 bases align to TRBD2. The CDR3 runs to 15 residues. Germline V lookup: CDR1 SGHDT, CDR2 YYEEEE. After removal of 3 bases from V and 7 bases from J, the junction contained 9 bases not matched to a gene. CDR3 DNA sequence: TGTGCCAGCAGCTGGTGGCCGGGGGGGTGGAATGAGCAGTTCTTC. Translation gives CASSWWPGGWNEQFF.

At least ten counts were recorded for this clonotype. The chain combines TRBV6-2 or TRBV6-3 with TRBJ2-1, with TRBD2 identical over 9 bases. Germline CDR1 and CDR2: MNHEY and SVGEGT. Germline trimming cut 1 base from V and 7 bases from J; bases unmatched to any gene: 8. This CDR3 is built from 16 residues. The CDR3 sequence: CASSYLAGGPGNEQFF. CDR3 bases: TGTGCCAGCAGTTACTTGGCGGGAGGGCCGGGGAATGAGCAGTTCTTC.

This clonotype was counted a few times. The CDR3 nucleotides are TGCGCCAGCAGCCAAGATCGGGCGGGAGGACCCGCGGGGGAGCTGTTTTTT. Amino acids: CASSQDRAGGPAGELFF. The genes are TRBV4-3 and TRBJ2-2, with 8 bases lining up with TRBD2. J lost 8 bases, V lost 0 bases, and 11 bases had no gene match. Per the germline V gene, CDR1 is LGHNA and CDR2 is YSLEER. The CDR3 loop spans 17 amino acids.

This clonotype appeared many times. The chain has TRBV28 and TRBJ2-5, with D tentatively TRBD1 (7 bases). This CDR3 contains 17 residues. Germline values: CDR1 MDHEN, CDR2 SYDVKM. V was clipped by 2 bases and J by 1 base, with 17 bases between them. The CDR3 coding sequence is TGTGCCAGCAGTTTAAGTTGGGGGGACAGATCCCAAGAGACCCAGTACTTC. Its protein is CASSLSWGDRSQETQYF.

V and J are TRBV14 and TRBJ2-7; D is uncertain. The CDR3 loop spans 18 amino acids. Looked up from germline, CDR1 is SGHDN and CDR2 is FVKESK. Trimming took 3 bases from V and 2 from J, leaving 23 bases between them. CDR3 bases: TGTGCCAGCAGCCACCGAGCAACGGGCAGCTATAGGGCCTACGAGCAGTACTTC. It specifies CASSHRATGSYRAYEQYF.

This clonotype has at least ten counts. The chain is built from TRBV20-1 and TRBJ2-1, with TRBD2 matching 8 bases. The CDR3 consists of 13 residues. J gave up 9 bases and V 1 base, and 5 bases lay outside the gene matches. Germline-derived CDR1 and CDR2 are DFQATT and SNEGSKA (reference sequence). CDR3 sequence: CSARVGAGAEQFF. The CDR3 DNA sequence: TGCAGTGCTAGAGTCGGAGCGGGAGCTGAGCAGTTCTTC.

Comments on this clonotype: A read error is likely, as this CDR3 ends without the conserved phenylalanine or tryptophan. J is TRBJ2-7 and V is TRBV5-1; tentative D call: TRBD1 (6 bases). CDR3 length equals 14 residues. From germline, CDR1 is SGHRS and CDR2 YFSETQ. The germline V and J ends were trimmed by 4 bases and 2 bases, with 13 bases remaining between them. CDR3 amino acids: CASSPEQGTYEQYS. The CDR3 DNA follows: TGCGCCAGCAGCCCCGAACAGGGAACCTACGAGCAGTACTCC.

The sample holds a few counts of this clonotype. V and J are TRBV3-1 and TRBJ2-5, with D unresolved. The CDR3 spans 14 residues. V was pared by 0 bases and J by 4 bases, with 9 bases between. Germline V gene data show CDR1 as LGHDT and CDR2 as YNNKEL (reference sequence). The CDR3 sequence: CASSQEGRPETQYF. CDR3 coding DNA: TGTGCCAGCAGCCAAGAGGGCAGACCAGAGACCCAGTACTTC.

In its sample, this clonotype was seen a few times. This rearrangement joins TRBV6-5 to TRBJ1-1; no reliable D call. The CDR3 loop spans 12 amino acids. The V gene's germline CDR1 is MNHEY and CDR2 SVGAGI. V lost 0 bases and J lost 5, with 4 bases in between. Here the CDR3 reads CASSYSQTEAFF. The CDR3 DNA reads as TGTGCCAGCAGTTACTCTCAGACTGAAGCTTTCTTT.

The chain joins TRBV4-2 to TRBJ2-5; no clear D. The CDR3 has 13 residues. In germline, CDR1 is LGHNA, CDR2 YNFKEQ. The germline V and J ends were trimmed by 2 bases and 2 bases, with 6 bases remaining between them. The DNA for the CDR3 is TGTGCCAGCAGCCAATCATTTCAAGAGACCCAGTACTTC. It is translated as CASSQSFQETQYF.

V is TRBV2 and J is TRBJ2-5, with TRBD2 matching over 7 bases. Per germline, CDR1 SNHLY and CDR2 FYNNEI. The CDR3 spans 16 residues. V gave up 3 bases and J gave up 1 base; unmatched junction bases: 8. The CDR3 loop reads CASSDGRLATQETQYF. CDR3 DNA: TGTGCCAGCAGTGATGGAAGACTAGCAACCCAAGAGACCCAGTACTTC.